This entry concerns a single T cell receptor beta chain. The antigen is undetermined. The V gene's germline CDR1 is SNHLY and CDR2 FYNNEI. The CDR3 is 13 amino acids. V was pared by 2 bases and J by 5 bases, with 8 bases between. The sample belongs to a study of T-cell memory formation after mild COVID-19. Study background: TCR clusters mostly belonged to single donors.

Study-wide findings and caveats: The pre-infection memory compartment contained some responding clones, suggesting cross-reactive memory joined.

With constant-segment primers, 5'RACE yielded cDNA libraries of TCR alpha and TCR beta that carried sample barcodes and UMIs. Each CDR3 protein gets one entry after TCRdb re-called the 5' RACE reads with MiXCR. The sample gives 400,000 or so distinct CDR3 sequences, roughly 21% of which show up once; around 13% is in the top ten. This clonotype was sampled from an adult woman who had mild COVID-19 (a few samples of this study predate the infection). Cell type and time point are not known. The chain employs TRBV2 and TRBJ2-3; D gene ambiguous. What was sequenced was PBMCs or a T cell subset sorted from them (not recorded which). The CDR3 DNA sequence: TGTGCCAGCAGTGAAAATTGGGAAGATACGCAGTATTTT. This codes for CASSENWEDTQYF.